These T cell receptor beta chains were read from a single sample in a study of T cell responses to AZD1222 COVID-19 vaccine. Measured with immunoSEQ multiplex PCR; TCRdb has only the in-frame clones, and not every one. The sample has about 210,000 clones, roughly 94% seen once. The sequencing here drew on peripheral blood, taken 28 days after the second dose of the MenACWY control vaccine. These receptor sequences come from an adult who received the MenACWY meningococcal vaccine as a control. Both conserved end residues are part of each CDR3. A D gene is named only where the DNA matches it firmly. Size values are once, few and many counts, or a class for expanded clones, and some rows have none.

NA,TRBV11-2,TRBD1,14,TRBJ2-7,CASSLVGTGFEQYF,TGTGCCAGCAGCTTAGTCGGGACAGGGTTCGAGCAGTACTTC
once,TRBV7-2,TRBD2,16,TRBJ2-3,CASSLAWSSGGDTQYF,TGTGCCAGCAGCTTAGCGTGGTCTAGCGGGGGTGATACGCAGTATTTT
NA,TRBV24-1,NA,14,TRBJ2-7,CATSDPTGSTEQYF,TGTGCCACCAGTGACCCTACAGGGAGCACGGAGCAGTACTTC
once,TRBV27,TRBD2,15,TRBJ2-1,CASSPSSSGVHEQFF,TGTGCCAGCAGTCCCTCATCTAGCGGGGTCCATGAGCAGTTCTTC
NA,TRBV7-6,NA,16,TRBJ1-3,CASSPAVPSSGNTIYF,TGTGCCAGCAGCCCAGCGGTCCCATCCTCTGGAAACACCATATATTTT
NA,TRBV20-1,NA,14,TRBJ2-6,CSASRGTGANVLTF,TGCAGTGCTAGTCGGGGAACTGGGGCCAACGTCCTGACTTTC
NA,TRBV11-2,NA,12,TRBJ2-1,CASSLGANEQFF,TGTGCCAGCAGCTTGGGGGCTAATGAGCAGTTCTTC
NA,TRBV21-1,NA,17,TRBJ2-2,CASSNPSGKSNTGELFF,TGTGCCAGCAGCAACCCTAGCGGTAAATCGAACACCGGGGAGCTGTTTTTT
NA,TRBV24-1,TRBD1,15,TRBJ2-1,CATSDPGQGENEQFF,TGTGCCACCAGTGATCCCGGACAGGGGGAAAATGAGCAGTTCTTC
NA,TRBV27,TRBD1,14,TRBJ2-7,CASSWGTGSYEQYF,TGTGCCAGCAGTTGGGGGACAGGCAGCTACGAGCAGTACTTC
once,TRBV29-1,TRBD1,15,TRBJ2-1,CSVATRTGPNNEQFF,TGCAGCGTTGCCACCAGGACAGGGCCCAACAATGAGCAGTTCTTC
NA,TRBV9,TRBD1,14,TRBJ1-2,CASSARTGGYGYTF,TGTGCCAGCAGCGCCCGGACAGGGGGATATGGCTACACCTTC
NA,TRBV5-5,NA,13,TRBJ2-7,CASSLWTDYEQYF,TGTGCCAGCAGCCTTTGGACAGACTACGAGCAGTACTTC
once,TRBV10-3,TRBD2,13,TRBJ2-1,CAINRGGYNEQFF,TGTGCCATCAACCGGGGGGGATACAATGAGCAGTTCTTC
NA,TRBV3-1/TRBV3-2,TRBD1,15,TRBJ1-3,CASSQDDRAGNTIYF,TGTGCCAGCAGCCAAGACGACAGGGCTGGAAACACCATATATTTT
NA,TRBV2,NA,14,TRBJ2-2,CASSARQKTGELFF,TGTGCCAGCAGCGCGAGACAGAAAACCGGGGAGCTGTTTTTT
once,TRBV3-1/TRBV3-2,NA,13,TRBJ1-5,CASSQDGFQPQHF,TGTGCCAGCAGCCAAGACGGGTTTCAGCCCCAGCATTTT
once,TRBV28,NA,15,TRBJ1-1,CASSLYAGGNTEAFF,TGTGCCAGCAGTTTATATGCTGGAGGGAACACTGAAGCTTTCTTT
once,TRBV2,NA,11,TRBJ1-1,CASSIDSEAFF,TGTGCCAGCAGTATAGACAGTGAAGCTTTCTTT
once,TRBV21-1,NA,13,TRBJ2-1,CASSKRDRDEQFF,TGTGCCAGCAGCAAACGGGACAGGGATGAGCAGTTCTTC
NA,TRBV3-1/TRBV3-2,NA,13,TRBJ1-1,CASSNRVNTEAFF,TGTGCCAGCAGTAACAGGGTGAACACTGAAGCTTTCTTT
NA,TRBV15,TRBD1,18,TRBJ1-4,CATSTRTGDRGTNEKLFF,TGTGCCACCAGCACACGCACAGGTGACAGGGGAACTAATGAAAAACTGTTTTTT
NA,TRBV5-4,TRBD1,15,TRBJ2-6,CAGQDRETGANVLTF,TGTGCCGGACAGGACAGGGAGACTGGGGCCAACGTCCTGACTTTC
NA,TRBV14,NA,18,TRBJ1-2,CASSHIGSGRSPNYGYTF,TGTGCCAGCAGCCACATTGGATCAGGGAGGTCCCCTAACTATGGCTACACCTTC
NA,TRBV4-1,TRBD1,15,TRBJ2-7,CASSQGTGLSYEQYF,TGCGCCAGCAGCCAAGGGACAGGGCTTTCTTACGAGCAGTACTTC
NA,TRBV7-2,NA,16,TRBJ1-1,CASSLRRGGFGSEAFF,TGTGCCAGCAGCTTAAGAAGGGGCGGGTTTGGGTCTGAAGCTTTCTTT
NA,TRBV30,NA,14,TRBJ2-1,CAWSFQTRNNEQFF,TGTGCCTGGAGTTTCCAGACTAGGAACAATGAGCAGTTCTTC
once,TRBV28,NA,15,TRBJ1-4,CASSTSGSTNEKLFF,TGTGCCAGCAGCACCTCGGGTTCAACTAATGAAAAACTGTTTTTT
NA,TRBV7-2,NA,14,TRBJ2-3,CASSLGHSPDTQYF,TGTGCCAGCAGCTTAGGACATTCCCCAGATACGCAGTATTTT
NA,TRBV18,NA,15,TRBJ1-6,CASSPLEGGNSPLHF,TGTGCCAGCTCACCATTGGAGGGTGGGAATTCACCCCTCCACTTT
NA,TRBV5-6,NA,14,TRBJ2-7,CASSRDDGSYEQYF,TGTGCCAGCAGCAGAGATGACGGATCCTACGAGCAGTACTTC
NA,TRBV5-1,TRBD1,14,TRBJ2-2,CASSMTGTAGELFF,TGCGCCAGCAGCATGACAGGGACAGCCGGGGAGCTGTTTTTT
NA,TRBV10-3,NA,11,TRBJ1-5,CAISSNQPQHF,TGTGCCATCTCTAGCAATCAGCCCCAGCATTTT
NA,TRBV11-1,NA,12,TRBJ2-5,CASSRIQETQYF,TGTGCCAGCAGCCGGATTCAAGAGACCCAGTACTTC
NA,TRBV28,NA,16,TRBJ2-6,CASSSPTVSGANVLTF,TGTGCCAGCAGTTCCCCAACGGTCTCTGGGGCCAACGTCCTGACTTTC
NA,TRBV29-1,NA,11,TRBJ1-2,CSVRQTAGYTF,TGCAGCGTACGGCAAACCGCTGGCTACACCTTC
few,TRBV10-3,TRBD2,15,TRBJ2-1,CAISDTTSGNNEQFF,TGTGCCATCAGTGACACCACTAGCGGTAACAATGAGCAGTTCTTC
NA,TRBV19,NA,15,TRBJ2-2,CASSGQGTVTGELFF,NA
NA,TRBV4-3,TRBD1,12,TRBJ1-2,CASSRDREGYTF,TGCGCCAGCAGCCGGGACAGGGAGGGCTACACCTTC
NA,TRBV28,NA,12,TRBJ2-7,CASSSQNTEQYF,TGTGCCAGCAGTTCCCAGAACACCGAGCAGTACTTC
NA,TRBV7-3,TRBD1,16,TRBJ1-1,CASSKGTGGRSTEAFF,TGTGCCAGCAGCAAAGGGACAGGGGGCCGTAGCACTGAAGCTTTCTTT
NA,TRBV12-3/TRBV12-4,NA,12,TRBJ1-5,CASSAGNQPQHF,TGTGCCAGCAGCGCCGGTAATCAGCCCCAGCATTTT
NA,TRBV7-2,NA,14,TRBJ2-5,CASSFLAGEETQYF,TGTGCCAGCAGCTTTCTCGCCGGGGAAGAGACCCAGTACTTC
NA,TRBV10-3,TRBD2,15,TRBJ2-1,CAISESAGGLDEQFF,TGTGCCATCAGTGAGTCTGCGGGGGGGCTCGATGAGCAGTTCTTC
NA,TRBV9,NA,11,TRBJ1-2,CASGQTVGYTF,TGTGCCAGCGGACAGACGGTCGGCTACACCTTC
NA,TRBV27,NA,14,TRBJ1-6,CASSLRADLSPLHF,TGTGCCAGCAGTTTAAGGGCAGACCTTTCACCCCTCCACTTT
NA,TRBV5-4,NA,17,TRBJ1-2,CASSLIFPGLSNYGYTF,TGTGCCAGCAGCTTGATCTTTCCGGGGCTCTCCAACTATGGCTACACCTTC
once,TRBV6-1,TRBD1,18,TRBJ2-1,CASSERTGPLAMAGEQFF,TGTGCCAGCAGTGAAAGGACAGGGCCTTTAGCCATGGCTGGTGAGCAGTTCTTC
NA,TRBV12-3/TRBV12-4,NA,12,TRBJ1-3,CASSLQENTIYF,TGTGCCAGCAGTCTTCAGGAAAACACCATATATTTT
NA,TRBV7-3,NA,12,TRBJ2-2,CASSMGTGELFF,TGTGCCAGCAGCATGGGAACCGGGGAGCTGTTTTTT
NA,TRBV2,NA,14,TRBJ1-1,CASSKTGPGTEAFF,TGTGCCAGCAGCAAGACAGGACCGGGGACTGAAGCTTTCTTT
NA,TRBV11-2,NA,14,TRBJ1-1,CASSLWGVNTEAFF,TGTGCCAGCAGCTTATGGGGGGTGAACACTGAAGCTTTCTTT
NA,TRBV5-1,TRBD2,17,TRBJ2-7,CASSMGTSGGKVYEQYF,TGCGCCAGCAGTATGGGAACTAGCGGGGGAAAAGTCTACGAGCAGTACTTC
NA,TRBV28,NA,15,TRBJ1-1,CASSSPPGLKAEAFF,TGTGCCAGCAGTTCTCCCCCCGGACTAAAGGCTGAAGCTTTCTTT
NA,TRBV7-2,NA,11,TRBJ2-7,CASALGREQYF,TGTGCCAGCGCCCTGGGGCGCGAGCAGTACTTC